This record looks at one T cell receptor (beta chain) sequence and its context. Its specificity is unknown. PCR employed 60 Vbeta and 13 Jbeta primers. Sequencing was performed with immunoSEQ multiplex PCR; in TCRdb, only in-frame clones are kept and a portion is missing. The data show roughly 180,000 clones, 78% seen once. This record belongs to a study of cytomegalovirus exposure and HLA in healthy donors. Study-wide findings and caveats: In terms of immune exposure information, only CMV serostatus was available. Across all donors, roughly uniform sequencing depth was an assumption of the presence/absence analyses.

This CDR3 comprises 19 residues. The germline V gene has CDR1 SGHRS and CDR2 YFSETQ. V gave up 0 bases and J gave up 0 bases; unmatched junction bases: 9. The TCR sequence derives from a female donor in good health and CMV-seronegative. The chain is built from TRBV5-1 and TRBJ2-3, with 11 bases that match TRBD2. Sequenced material: PBMCs. Here the CDR3 DNA reads TGCGCCAGCAGCTTGGTGAGGACTAGCGGGCCTCAAAGCACAGATACGCAGTATTTT. Amino acids: CASSLVRTSGPQSTDTQYF.